These 14 T cell receptor beta chains originate from one sample sequenced in a study of blood T cell repertoires in COVID-19. The method was immunoSEQ multiplex PCR; TCRdb's version includes in-frame clones alone and lacks a portion of them. The table includes approximately 470,000 clones, about nine tenths detected once. Sequencing was performed on PBMCs or T cells enriched from blood (not recorded which). The source is a young woman who had recovered from COVID-19.

This clone showed up just once. The chain recombines TRBV9 with TRBJ2-7; 13 bases agree with TRBD2. J gave up 3 bases and V 4 bases, and 7 bases lay outside the gene matches. The CDR3 has 16 residues. In germline, CDR1 is SGDLS, CDR2 YYNGEE. The CDR3 sequence: CASSQDGLAGVYEQYF. DNA of the CDR3: TGTGCCAGCAGCCAAGACGGACTAGCGGGGGTCTACGAGCAGTACTTC.

V usage is TRBV5-4 and J usage is TRBJ2-1; 9 nucleotides align to TRBD2. Trimming removed 3 bases from V and 0 bases from J; junction bases left unmatched: 1. Germline loops: CDR1 SGHNT, CDR2 YYREEE (reference sequence). This CDR3 is 15 amino acids long. In nucleotides, the CDR3 is TGTGCCAGCAGCTCTAGCGGGACCTCCTACAATGAGCAGTTCTTC. Translation gives CASSSSGTSYNEQFF. The full variable domain, in which reference TRBV5-4 and TRBJ2-1 provide the parts outside the CDR3, is ETGVTQSPTHLIKTRGQQVTLRCSSQSGHNTVSWYQQALGQGPQFIFQYYREEENGRGNFPPRFSGLQFPNYSSELNVNALELDDSALYLCASSSSGTSYNEQFFGPGTRLTVL.

The V call is TRBV19, the J call TRBJ2-7; 9 bases match TRBD1. Germline loops: CDR1 LNHDA, CDR2 SQIVND (reference sequence). The CDR3 length is 15 residues. V lost 10 bases, J lost 1 base, and 11 bases stayed unmatched. The CDR3 protein is CATTTGTGPSYEQYF. The CDR3 DNA reads TGTGCCACCACGACCGGGACAGGGCCTTCCTACGAGCAGTACTTC. The full variable domain, its missing parts supplied by reference TRBV19 and TRBJ2-7, is DGGITQSPKYLFRKEGQNVTLSCEQNLNHDAMYWYRQDPGQGLRLIYYSQIVNDFQKGDIAEGYSVSREKKESFPLTVTSAQKNPTAFYLCATTTGTGPSYEQYFGPGTRLTVT.

The rearrangement uses TRBV2 and TRBJ2-7, with 9 bases identical to TRBD1. The CDR3 is made up of 14 amino acids. Germline assignment: CDR1 SNHLY and CDR2 FYNNEI. The trim removed 4 bases at V and 5 bases at J, leaving 6 bases unmatched. As DNA, the CDR3 is TGTGCCAGCAGTGCCGGGACAGGGTACGACGAGCAGTACTTC. Protein sequence: CASSAGTGYDEQYF.

This sequence joins TRBV2 and TRBJ1-6, with TRBD1 matching over 7 bases. V was clipped by 4 bases and J by 9 bases; unmatched bases: 9. The CDR3 runs 15 residues. Per the germline V gene, CDR1 is SNHLY and CDR2 is FYNNEI. The CDR3 DNA follows: TGTGCCAGCAGTGGGAAGACAGGGTTAGGTTCACCCCTCCACTTT. Translated: CASSGKTGLGSPLHF.

The chain's CDR3 is CASSEGAAAYEQYF. The CDR3 DNA reads as TGTGCCAGCAGTGAAGGGGCAGCAGCCTACGAGCAGTACTTC. The V and J genes are TRBV2 and TRBJ2-7; D gene unclear. The CDR3 loop spans 14 amino acids. Germline CDR1 is SNHLY and CDR2 is FYNNEI. The V gene lost 1 base and the J gene lost 2 bases, with 9 bases spanning the gap.

The chain carries TRBV11-3 and TRBJ2-1; no clear D gene. V was pared by 1 base and J by 0 bases, with 10 bases between. This CDR3 has 16 amino acids. Germline CDR1 reads SGHNT; CDR2 reads YENEEA. DNA for the CDR3: TGTGCCAGCAGCTTAGGGCTCGCCAGCTCCTACAATGAGCAGTTCTTC. As protein: CASSLGLASSYNEQFF.

The chain has TRBV20-1 and TRBJ1-2; D gene uncertain. CDR1 is DFQATT and CDR2 is SNEGSKA in the germline V gene (reference sequence). V was cut by 6 bases and J by 3 bases, with 8 bases left in between. The CDR3 runs to 11 residues. The CDR3 DNA reads as TGCAGTGCAGAGAGTCACTATGGCTACACCTTC. It encodes CSAESHYGYTF.

The V call is TRBV7-9, the J call TRBJ2-3, with 8 positions matching TRBD2. The germline gives CDR1 SEHNR, CDR2 FQNEAQ (reference sequence). This CDR3 comprises 16 residues. V lost 5 bases to trimming and J lost 0 bases; unmatched junction nucleotides: 7. The CDR3 bases are TGTGCCAGCAGCGTAACTAGCGGCCCTAGCACAGATACGCAGTATTTT. It codes for CASSVTSGPSTDTQYF.

V usage is TRBV7-9 and J usage is TRBJ1-4; D remains ambiguous. The V end lost 2 bases, the J end lost 0 bases, and 7 bases lay between the germline ends. The CDR3 runs 15 residues. The germline CDR1 and CDR2 sequences are SEHNR and FQNEAQ (reference sequence). In nucleotides, the CDR3 is TGTGCCAGCAGCTTACGGGGTGCAACTAATGAAAAACTGTTTTTT. Translated: CASSLRGATNEKLFF.

The gene calls are TRBV27 and TRBJ1-6; D is unresolved. Trimming stripped 3 bases from V and 8 bases from J, with 20 bases between. Germline CDR1 MNHEY, CDR2 SMNVEV (reference sequence). The CDR3 consists of 17 residues. The DNA of the CDR3 is TGTGCCAGCAGTTTGGGCGGGGTGGGGTGGTACGATTCACCCCTCCACTTT. This sequence encodes CASSLGGVGWYDSPLHF.

This CDR3 reads CASRELTGAGDQPQHF. CDR3 nucleotide sequence: TGTGCCAGCAGGGAACTGACAGGGGCGGGTGATCAGCCCCAGCATTTT. V gene TRBV6-1 combines with J gene TRBJ1-5; 8 bases align to TRBD1. Germline V gene data show CDR1 as MNHNS and CDR2 as SASEGT. The trim removed 6 bases at V and 5 bases at J, leaving 12 bases unmatched. This CDR3 region has 16 residues.

The chain employs TRBV15 and TRBJ2-7; 9 nucleotides align to TRBD2. The V gene's germline CDR1 is LNHNV and CDR2 YYDKDF (reference sequence). This CDR3 comprises 17 residues. With 3 bases clipped from V and 2 bases from J, the junction kept 11 bases outside the gene matches. CDR3 in amino acids: CATSSGELAGEPYEQYF. The CDR3 DNA reads as TGTGCCACCAGCAGTGGGGAGTTAGCGGGGGAACCCTACGAGCAGTACTTC.

The V call is TRBV11-2, the J call TRBJ2-7; D is perhaps TRBD1 (6 bases). V was clipped by 5 bases and J by 3 bases, with 26 bases between them. The CDR3 is 18 amino acids. Germline V gives CDR1 SGHAT, CDR2 FQNNGV. The CDR3 nucleotides are TGTGCCAGCAGCCCCATAGGGCGTGCCAGGGGCCTAGGCTACGAGCAGTACTTC. It is translated as CASSPIGRARGLGYEQYF.